This is a list of T cell receptor beta chains from one sample in a study of shared clonotypes between healthy human individuals. The assay was immunoSEQ multiplex PCR, and TCRdb's table has in-frame clones only and misses some. The sample includes approximately 1.9 million clones, just under 95% of them seen just once. The sample consisted of naive CD8+ T cells from PBMCs. All receptors come from a man younger than 30 in good health. Some clones in this sample may be carry-over from other donors' samples. The conserved cysteine and the conserved F or W are not part of the CDR3 here. Fields, in order: V gene, J gene, CDR3 protein.

TRBV9	TRBJ2-3	ASSVVGGTDTQY
TRBV6-5	TRBJ2-1	ASRRTGGDNEQF
TRBV27	TRBJ2-2	ASSLRDRNTGELF
TRBV4-1	TRBJ1-2	ASSHTGGATYGYT
TRBV4-3	TRBJ2-7	ASSQDSRAGGYEQY
TRBV6-6	TRBJ1-2	ASTHKWGDGYT
TRBV4-3	TRBJ2-7	ASSPAQGGADYEQY
TRBV28	TRBJ2-5	ASRPLRPGTGQETQY
TRBV6-5	TRBJ2-7	ASSYSSGEVIHEQY
TRBV27	TRBJ1-4	ASSLLRTEKLF
TRBV9	TRBJ2-1	ASSHTPNEQF
TRBV7-6	TRBJ2-1	ASSFIAGAENEQF
TRBV27	TRBJ2-2	ASSYRGPGELF
TRBV6-6	TRBJ2-2	ASSLRSGELF
TRBV28	TRBJ2-3	ASSFPGGTSGRLDSTDTQY
TRBV4-1	TRBJ2-1	ASSQESYNEQF
TRBV13	TRBJ1-1	ASSLADGTEENTEAF
TRBV19	TRBJ2-7	ASSVHGNEQY
TRBV6-5	TRBJ2-3	ASSYSWDTQY
TRBV27	TRBJ2-3	ASSNPIYADTQY
TRBV7-9	TRBJ2-7	ASSSREKDYEQY
TRBV6-6	TRBJ2-7	ASTIQQGQYEQY
TRBV7-9	TRBJ2-7	ASSTDRDYEQY
TRBV29-1	TRBJ1-3	SVCETASGNTIY
TRBV9	TRBJ2-1	ASSGSDRVYNEQF
TRBV7-9	TRBJ1-3	ASSKTDTMDRASGNTIY
TRBV2	TRBJ2-7	ASIGTSGSYEQY
TRBV29-1	TRBJ1-1	SAPYSTEAF
TRBV19	TRBJ2-1	ASTKSGEQF